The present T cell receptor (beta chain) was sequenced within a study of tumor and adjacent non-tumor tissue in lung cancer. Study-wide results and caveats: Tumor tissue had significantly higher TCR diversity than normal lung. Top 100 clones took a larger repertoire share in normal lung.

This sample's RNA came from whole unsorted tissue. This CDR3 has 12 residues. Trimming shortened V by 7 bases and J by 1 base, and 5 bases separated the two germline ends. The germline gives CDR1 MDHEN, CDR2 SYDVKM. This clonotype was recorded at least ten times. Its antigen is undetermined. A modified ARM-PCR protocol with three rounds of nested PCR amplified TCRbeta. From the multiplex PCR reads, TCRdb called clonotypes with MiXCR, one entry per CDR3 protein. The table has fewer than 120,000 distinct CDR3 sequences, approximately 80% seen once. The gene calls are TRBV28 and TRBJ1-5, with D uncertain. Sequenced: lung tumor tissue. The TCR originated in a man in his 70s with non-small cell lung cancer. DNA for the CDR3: TGTGCCAGCACGGGCAGCAATCAGCCCCAGCATTTT. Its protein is CASTGSNQPQHF.